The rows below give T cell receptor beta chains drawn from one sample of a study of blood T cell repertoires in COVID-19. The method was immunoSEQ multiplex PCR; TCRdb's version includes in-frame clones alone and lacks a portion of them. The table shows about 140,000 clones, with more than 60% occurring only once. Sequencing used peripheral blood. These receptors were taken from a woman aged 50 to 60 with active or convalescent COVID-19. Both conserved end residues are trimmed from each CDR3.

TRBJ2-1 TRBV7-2 ASSLRQLSSYNEQF
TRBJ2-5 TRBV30 AWSGWGDGTQY
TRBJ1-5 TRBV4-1 ASSQESWAENQPQH
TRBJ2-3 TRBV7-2 ASSFSSGSPSESTDTQY
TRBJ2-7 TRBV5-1 ASSLGPGNKY
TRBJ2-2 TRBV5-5 ASSGLGGMNTGELF
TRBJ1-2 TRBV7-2 ASRKGGEAGYT
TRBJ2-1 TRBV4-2 ASSQMRYNEQF
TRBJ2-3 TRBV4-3 ASSSHPGTSGITDTQY
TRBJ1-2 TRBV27 ASSSRTGLRGGYT
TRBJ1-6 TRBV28 ASSLINQGVSPLH
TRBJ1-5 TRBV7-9 ASSPDRGGQPQH
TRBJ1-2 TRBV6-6 ASSYPRGEGYT
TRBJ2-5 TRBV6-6 ASSYSRDVETQY
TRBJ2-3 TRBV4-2 ASSQDRSSDTQY
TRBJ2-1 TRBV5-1 ASSLGQGSYYNEQF
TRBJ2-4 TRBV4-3 ASSQMRTGGAKNIQY
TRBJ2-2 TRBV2 ASSLGQGVNTGELF
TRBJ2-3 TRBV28 ASRRDSVTDTQY
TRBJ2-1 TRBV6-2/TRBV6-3 ASSYRQGTYNEQF
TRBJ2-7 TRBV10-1 ASSVDGFSYEQY
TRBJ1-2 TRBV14 ASSPHRLGGYT
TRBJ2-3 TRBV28 ASSLGTSESTDTQY
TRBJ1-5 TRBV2 ASSAGPLSNQPQH
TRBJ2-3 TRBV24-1 ATSDPGTATDTQY
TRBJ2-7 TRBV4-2 ASSQGQPYEQY
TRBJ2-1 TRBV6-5 ASSASGYNEQF
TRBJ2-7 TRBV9 ASSARQGGREQY
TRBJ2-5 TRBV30 AWSSDTQETQY
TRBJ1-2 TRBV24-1 ATSDSREGRYGYT
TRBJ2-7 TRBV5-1 ASSPGRGGGQY
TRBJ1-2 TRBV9 ASSPDRNYGYT
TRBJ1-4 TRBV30 AWGQGTANEKLF
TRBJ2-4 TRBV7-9 ASSLEGPGGIQNIQY
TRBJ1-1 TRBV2 ASSIQGWDTEAF
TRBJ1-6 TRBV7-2 ASRRDRGDSPLH
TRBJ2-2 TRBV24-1 ATSDTLGSGAANTGELF
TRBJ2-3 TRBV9 ASSVAGGQLDTQY
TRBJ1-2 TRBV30 AWSGDRDNYGYT
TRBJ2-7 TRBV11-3 ASSLSMARDSPSYEQY
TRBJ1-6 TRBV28 ASRYAGEGSPLH
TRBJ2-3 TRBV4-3 ASSQDSGSDKDTQY
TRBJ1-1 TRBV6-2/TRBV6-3 ASSYEVTNTEAF
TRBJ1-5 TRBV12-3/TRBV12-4 ASSFSGNQPQH
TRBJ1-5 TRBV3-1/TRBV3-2 ASSSQGGANQPQH
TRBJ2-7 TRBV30 AWSETSGQY
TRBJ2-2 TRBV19 ASSTQLAGGTGELF
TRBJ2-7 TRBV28 ASSQSHSEQY
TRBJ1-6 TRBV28 ASRLDTGVINSPLH
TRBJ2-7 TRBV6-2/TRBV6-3 ASSYSAGGMYEQY
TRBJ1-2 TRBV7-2 ASSSREYGYT
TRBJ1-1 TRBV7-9 ASSNPGQGYCAF
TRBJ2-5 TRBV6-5 ASSYSRASGIETQY